This entry describes one TCR beta chain. The antigen remains undetermined. This entry is derived from a study of shared clonotypes between healthy human individuals. Study results and caveats: In a handful of donors, approximately 5% of naive CD4 clonotypes appeared in common. The small donor group covered limited genetic and exposure diversity. Clonotypes shared by all four sorted-subset donors had higher generation probabilities than non-shared clonotypes.

Terminally differentiated effector memory CD45RA+ cells were excluded by CCR7 positive selection of CD45RO-negative cells. In the original analysis: Filtering differed since immunoSEQ provided only junctions, with no quality scores. Produced via immunoSEQ multiplex PCR; TCRdb's table is partial and in-frame only. That table gives V, J and clone size, and the DNA gave D and trimming. Seen here are about 800,000 clones, around 96% observed once, and the top ten hold approximately 0.2%. The sequenced sample consisted of naive CD8+ T cells sorted from blood. This TCR came from a man younger than 45 in good health.

The CDR3 loop is CASSPFVGYNEQFF. The CDR3 region has the DNA TGTGCCAGCAGTCCCTTTGTAGGCTACAATGAGCAGTTCTTC. The chain is built from TRBV27 and TRBJ2-1; D gene unclear. From germline, CDR1 is MNHEY and CDR2 SMNVEV (reference sequence). Trimming left V 5 bases short and J 3 bases short, with 11 bases between. The CDR3 runs to 14 residues.